Listed here are 8 T cell receptor beta chains from one sample, sequenced in a study of blood T cell repertoires in COVID-19. Sequencing used immunoSEQ multiplex PCR; TCRdb keeps in-frame clones, though not all of them. The sample has about 150,000 clones, over 85% seen once; the top ten hold around 1.5%. Input material: peripheral blood. The receptors were gathered from a human donor in a cohort sampled during active COVID-19.

A single count supports this clone. J is TRBJ2-1 and V is TRBV6-5; D ambiguous. This CDR3 contains 15 residues. Trimming stripped 0 bases from V and 6 bases from J, with 12 bases between. Germline lookup yields CDR1 MNHEY and CDR2 SVGAGI. The CDR3 DNA reads as TGTGCCAGCAGTTACTCGTCCAGGTTGGCCAATGAGCAGTTCTTC. It translates to CASSYSSRLANEQFF.

The chain has TRBV4-3 and TRBJ1-1; weak D call: TRBD1 (5 bases). V lost 0 bases to trimming and J lost 6 bases, with 17 bases between them. The CDR3 is 16 amino acids. Germline V gives CDR1 LGHNA, CDR2 YSLEER. CDR3 sequence reads: CASSQERGGVDAEAFF. The DNA for the CDR3 is TGCGCCAGCAGCCAAGAGAGGGGAGGGGTGGACGCTGAAGCTTTCTTT.

The rearrangement uses TRBV7-9 and TRBJ2-2, with D possibly being TRBD1 (5 bases). The germline CDR1 and CDR2 sequences are SEHNR and FQNEAQ (reference sequence). V lost 5 bases and J lost 7, with 14 bases in between. The CDR3 runs to 14 residues. CDR3 sequence reads: CASSLTLGHGELFF. The CDR3 bases are TGTGCCAGCAGCCTCACCCTGGGGCACGGGGAGCTGTTTTTT.

The chain is built from TRBV29-1 and TRBJ1-2; D may be TRBD1 (5 bases). Germline loops: CDR1 SQVTM, CDR2 ANQGSEA. CDR3 length: 11 residues. V lost 7 bases and J 6 bases, leaving 12 bases between the germline ends. CDR3 nucleotide sequence: TGCAGCGCGGCGGGGGGGGATGGCTACACCTTC. The encoded protein is CSAAGGDGYTF.

The chain has TRBV12-5 and TRBJ2-7, with a tentative D call TRBD1 (6 bases). Trimming took 1 base from V and 0 from J, leaving 19 bases between them. The CDR3 extends over 18 amino acids. Germline CDR1 reads LGHNT; CDR2 reads FRNRAP. The CDR3, as DNA: TGTGCTAGTGGTTTGGGGGGTAAGTTCGGACAGTACTCCTACGAGCAGTACTTC. This translates into CASGLGGKFGQYSYEQYF. The full variable domain, with the rest looked up from reference TRBV12-5 and TRBJ2-7, is DARVTQTPRHKVTEMGQEVTMRCQPILGHNTVFWYRQTMMQGLELLAYFRNRAPLDDSGMPKDRFSAEMPDATLATLKIQPSEPRDSAVYFCASGLGGKFGQYSYEQYFGPGTRLTVT.

This chain links TRBV5-4 with TRBJ1-2, with 8 bases lining up with TRBD1. There are 13 residues in the CDR3. Germline lookup yields CDR1 SGHNT and CDR2 YYREEE (reference sequence). Trimming at V came to 1 base and at J to 6 bases, leaving 2 bases not matched to a gene. Here the CDR3 DNA reads TGTGCCAGCAGCTTGATACAGGGGGATGGCTACACCTTC. Protein product: CASSLIQGDGYTF.

The J gene is TRBJ1-1, the V gene TRBV5-5; D possibly corresponds to TRBD1 (5 bases). This CDR3 is built from 13 residues. The germline CDR1 and CDR2 sequences are SGHKS and YYEKEE (reference sequence). With 0 bases removed from V and 7 bases from J, the gap between germline ends came to 10 bases. The CDR3 sequence: CASSLGTSSEAFF. The CDR3 region has the DNA TGTGCCAGCAGCTTGGGGACATCTAGTGAAGCTTTCTTT.

The chain links TRBV3-1 (or the pseudogene TRBV3-2) to TRBJ2-3; 14 nucleotides match TRBD2. Germline V lookup: CDR1 LGHDT, CDR2 YNNKEL (reference sequence). V gave up 1 base and J gave up 7 bases; unmatched junction bases: 7. The CDR3 is made up of 17 amino acids. CDR3 coding DNA: TGTGCCAGCAGCCAAGGACTAGCGGGGGGGTTTGTGAATACGCAGTATTTT. The encoded protein is CASSQGLAGGFVNTQYF.